The 26 T cell receptor beta chains listed next were all sequenced from one sample in a study of PD-1 blockade in classical Hodgkin lymphoma. Assay used: immunoSEQ multiplex PCR; TCRdb lists only in-frame clones, some missing. The sample has over 50,000 clones; roughly 80% are singletons. Following autologous stem cell transplantation, relapse occurred in every patient, and exposure to brentuximab vedotin varied. This material consisted of peripheral blood mononuclear cells (PBMCs), taken at baseline. Receptor source: a human donor with classical Hodgkin lymphoma.

This chain joins TRBV19 and TRBJ1-4; no reliable D call. Per germline, CDR1 LNHDA and CDR2 SQIVND (reference sequence). V was cut by 9 bases and J by 0 bases, with 11 bases left in between. The CDR3 loop spans 14 amino acids. In DNA form, the CDR3 reads TGTGCCAGCCCTGCTATGGCAACTAATGAAAAACTGTTTTTT. Amino acids: CASPAMATNEKLFF.

The V gene is TRBV19, the J gene TRBJ1-1; TRBD1 might be the D (6 bases). Germline V gives CDR1 LNHDA, CDR2 SQIVND (reference sequence). Trimming left V 3 bases short and J 5 bases short, with 16 bases between. This CDR3 has 15 amino acids. The CDR3 bases are TGTGCCAGTAGTATCGGGGGCAGGGGCCTTACTGAAGCTTTCTTT. The encoded protein is CASSIGGRGLTEAFF.

The chain has TRBV7-2 and TRBJ2-1; 12 nucleotides align to TRBD2. CDR1 SGHTA and CDR2 FQGNSA come from the germline V gene. Trimming at V came to 2 bases and at J to 8 bases, leaving 4 bases not matched to a gene. CDR3 size: 15 residues. CDR3 protein: CASSLLAGGTDEQFF. As DNA, the CDR3 is TGTGCCAGCAGCTTACTAGCGGGAGGGACCGATGAGCAGTTCTTC.

This chain uses TRBV30 with TRBJ2-7, with D unclear. V was cut by 7 bases and J by 0 bases, with 10 bases left in between. CDR3 size: 12 residues. The germline CDR1 and CDR2 sequences are GTSNPN and SVGIG (reference sequence). The CDR3 DNA follows: TGTGCCTTGATGACGGACTCCTACGAGCAGTACTTC. Translating it yields CALMTDSYEQYF. The entire variable domain, with the rest obtained from reference TRBV30 and TRBJ2-7, is as follows: SQTIHQWPATLVQPVGSPLSLECTVEGTSNPNLYWYRQAAGRGLQLLFYSVGIGQISSEVPQNLSASRPQDRQFILSSKKLLLSDSGFYLCALMTDSYEQYFGPGTRLTVT.

The chain joins TRBV5-5 to TRBJ2-7; 11 nucleotides match TRBD2. Germline loops: CDR1 SGHKS, CDR2 YYEKEE (reference sequence). The CDR3 is 15 amino acids. V was clipped by 3 bases and J by 2 bases; unmatched bases: 4. CDR3 residues: CASSSLAGGTYEQYF. CDR3 nucleotides: TGTGCCAGCAGCTCGCTAGCGGGAGGCACCTACGAGCAGTACTTC.

The V gene is TRBV14, the J gene TRBJ1-2, with 8 bases matching TRBD1. J gave up 1 base and V 4 bases, and 5 bases lay outside the gene matches. Looked up from germline, CDR1 is SGHDN and CDR2 is FVKESK. This CDR3 has 15 residues. The CDR3 protein is CASSLGQGHNYGYTF. Here the CDR3 DNA reads TGTGCCAGCAGCCTCGGACAGGGTCATAACTATGGCTACACCTTC.

The V and J genes are TRBV4-3 and TRBJ1-5; D unresolved. The CDR3 totals 15 residues. The V end was cut by 3 bases, the J end by 9 bases, with 18 bases between. Germline V gene sequence: CDR1 LGHNA, CDR2 YSLEER. The CDR3 reads CASSQTLAGERPQHF. The CDR3, as DNA: TGCGCCAGCAGCCAGACATTGGCGGGCGAAAGGCCCCAGCATTTT.

The V and J genes are TRBV14 and TRBJ1-5, with no clear D. V shed 6 bases and J shed 7 bases, with 13 bases lying between them. Germline values: CDR1 SGHDN, CDR2 FVKESK. The CDR3 consists of 13 residues. The DNA for the CDR3 is TGTGCCAGCAGTAAGGAACAGAACCAGCCCCAGCATTTT. This encodes CASSKEQNQPQHF.

The chain links TRBV11-3 to TRBJ2-5; 10 positions match TRBD2. Gene TRBJ2-7 matches the end of the DNA better, so the J call may be wrong. The CDR3 is made up of 17 amino acids. Germline CDR1 reads SGHNT; CDR2 reads YENEEA. CDR3 DNA sequence: TGTGCCAGCAGCTTAGAGGGGACTAGCGCACAGAACTACGAGCAGTACTTC. This codes for CASSLEGTSAQNYEQYF.

A single count supports this clone. This rearrangement joins TRBV5-4 to TRBJ2-2, with D hard to call. The CDR3 loop spans 16 amino acids. The germline V gene has CDR1 SGHNT and CDR2 YYREEE (reference sequence). V lost 1 base and J 0 bases, leaving 10 bases between the germline ends. The CDR3 DNA reads as TGTGCCAGCAGCTTGTTCCACGGCGCGAACACCGGGGAGCTGTTTTTT. Its protein is CASSLFHGANTGELFF.

The rearrangement joins TRBV6-6 to TRBJ1-1; TRBD1 is a possible D gene (5 bases). Trimming removed 2 bases at V and 1 base at J, with 8 bases between. Germline V gene lookup returns CDR1 MNHNY and CDR2 SVGAGI (reference sequence). CDR3 length: 14 residues. The CDR3 is CASSYEGPNTEAFF. The CDR3, as DNA: TGTGCCAGCAGTTACGAGGGACCGAACACTGAAGCTTTCTTT.

This clone appeared once. V and J are TRBV7-9 and TRBJ1-2, with D possibly being TRBD1 (5 bases). This CDR3 is 15 amino acids long. Germline lookup yields CDR1 SEHNR and CDR2 FQNEAQ (reference sequence). The germline V and J ends were trimmed by 2 bases and 8 bases, with 18 bases remaining between them. The CDR3 nucleotides are TGTGCCAGCAGCTTATGGCAGGTACAGGTCGAGGGCTACACCTTC. It translates to CASSLWQVQVEGYTF.

V usage is TRBV2 and J usage is TRBJ1-3; tentatively, D is TRBD1 (5 bases). This CDR3 comprises 17 residues. Germline assignment: CDR1 SNHLY and CDR2 FYNNEI. V lost 1 base to trimming and J lost 0 bases, with 13 bases between them. CDR3 in amino acids: CASSEETPGPSGNTIYF. CDR3 nucleotide sequence: TGTGCCAGCAGTGAAGAGACGCCGGGACCCTCTGGAAACACCATATATTTT.

The rearrangement uses TRBV7-6 and TRBJ1-1, with a possible D match to TRBD1 (6 bases). The germline V gene encodes CDR1 SGHVS and CDR2 FNYEAQ. This CDR3 region has 16 residues. V lost 4 bases and J lost 1, with 16 bases in between. The CDR3 here is CASSSAPDRPNTEAFF. The DNA of the CDR3 is TGTGCCAGCAGCTCGGCCCCGGACAGACCGAACACTGAAGCTTTCTTT.

The rearrangement joins TRBV7-3 to TRBJ2-5; 8 bases align to TRBD2. Germline V gene sequence: CDR1 SGHTA, CDR2 FQGTGA. The CDR3 contains 14 residues. V was pared by 4 bases and J by 3 bases, with 4 bases of the junction left unmatched. Here the CDR3 DNA reads TGTGCCAGCAGCTCCAGCGGGAGAAAAGAGACCCAGTACTTC. Its translation: CASSSSGRKETQYF.

The chain combines TRBV2 with TRBJ2-3; 7 bases agree with TRBD1. J lost 1 base, V lost 6 bases, and 7 bases had no gene match. The CDR3 has 15 residues. The V gene's germline CDR1 is SNHLY and CDR2 FYNNEI. The CDR3 sequence: CASSLQGSGTDTQYF. The CDR3 nucleotides read TGTGCCAGCAGCTTACAGGGGTCCGGCACAGATACGCAGTATTTT.

The V gene is TRBV15, the J gene TRBJ1-3; D unresolved. This CDR3 has 16 residues. Germline assignment: CDR1 LNHNV and CDR2 YYDKDF (reference sequence). V was trimmed by 0 bases and J by 4 bases, leaving 13 bases between them. The CDR3 region is CATSREPPRSGNTIYF. CDR3 sequence (DNA): TGTGCCACCAGCAGAGAACCCCCCCGCTCAGGAAACACCATATATTTT.

This chain joins TRBV7-2 and TRBJ2-7, with D perhaps matching TRBD2 (5 bases). The CDR3 covers 13 residues. Germline V lookup: CDR1 SGHTA, CDR2 FQGNSA. Trimming cost V 2 bases and J 6 bases, with 11 bases left between them. CDR3 DNA: TGTGCCAGCAGCTTAAGGGCCGCGGGCGAGCAGTACTTC. It yields the protein CASSLRAAGEQYF.

The rearrangement uses TRBV10-3 and TRBJ2-5; TRBD2 is a possible D gene (5 bases). With 8 bases removed from V and 2 bases from J, the gap between germline ends came to 9 bases. The CDR3 runs to 12 residues. Germline lookup yields CDR1 ENHRY and CDR2 SYGVKD. The CDR3 DNA follows: TGTGCCATCTCTGGGGAGCAAGAGACCCAGTACTTC. Protein sequence: CAISGEQETQYF.

The J gene is TRBJ2-1, the V gene TRBV7-6; TRBD2 aligns across 9 bases. The germline V gene has CDR1 SGHVS and CDR2 FNYEAQ. With V trimmed by 1 base and J by 4 bases, 8 bases remained unmatched. There are 17 residues in the CDR3. CDR3 loop: CASSLGWGTSGYNEQFF. The CDR3 DNA sequence: TGTGCCAGCAGCTTAGGTTGGGGTACTAGCGGGTACAATGAGCAGTTCTTC.

The chain joins TRBV11-2 to TRBJ1-1, with D tentatively TRBD1 (5 bases). Germline V gene sequence: CDR1 SGHAT, CDR2 FQNNGV. Deletions cut 1 base from V and 10 bases from J, with 19 bases between. The CDR3 sequence is 15 residues long. CDR3 DNA sequence: TGTGCCAGCAGCTTAGTGGGTCCCCGAGGGACGGGAGCTTTCTTT. It encodes CASSLVGPRGTGAFF.

The chain links TRBV28 to TRBJ1-5; the D gene is possibly TRBD1 (5 bases). This CDR3 comprises 14 residues. CDR1 is MDHEN and CDR2 is SYDVKM in the germline V gene. V dropped 4 bases and J dropped 3 bases, with 10 bases sitting between them. CDR3 amino acids: CASSSRQYNQPQHF. CDR3 nucleotides: TGTGCCAGCAGTTCCCGACAGTACAATCAGCCCCAGCATTTT.

This clone occurred a few times. This rearrangement joins TRBV7-2 to TRBJ1-5; weak D call: TRBD1 (6 bases). Germline-derived CDR1 and CDR2 are SGHTA and FQGNSA. The V end lost 1 base, the J end lost 6 bases, and 13 bases lay between the germline ends. The CDR3 covers 15 residues. CDR3 loop: CASSLVAGAPQPQHF. The CDR3 coding sequence is TGTGCCAGCAGCTTAGTGGCGGGGGCCCCTCAGCCCCAGCATTTT.

This chain connects TRBV10-3 to TRBJ2-7, with D perhaps matching TRBD2 (7 bases). Germline CDR1 ENHRY, CDR2 SYGVKD. This CDR3 spans 14 amino acids. Trimming took off 11 bases at V and 1 base at J, with 18 bases between the two ends. CDR3 sequence: CASRQAGVSYEQYF. The CDR3 DNA reads TGTGCCTCCCGACAGGCGGGAGTATCCTACGAGCAGTACTTC.

The chain combines TRBV11-2 with TRBJ2-5; D is unresolved. CDR3 length equals 13 residues. Germline CDR1 and CDR2: SGHAT and FQNNGV. Between the trimmed V and J ends, which lost 1 base and 2 bases, there was a span of 5 bases. In nucleotides, the CDR3 is TGTGCCAGCAGCTTAGGGCGGCAAGAGACCCAGTACTTC. It is translated as CASSLGRQETQYF. The full variable domain, rest sourced from reference TRBV11-2 and TRBJ2-5, is EAGVAQSPRYKIIEKRQSVAFWCNPISGHATLYWYQQILGQGPKLLIQFQNNGVVDDSQLPKDRFSAERLKGVDSTLKIQPAKLEDSAVYLCASSLGRQETQYFGPGTRLLVL.

The V call is TRBV10-3, the J call TRBJ1-3; possible D gene TRBD1, 5 bases. Between the trimmed V and J ends, which lost 2 bases and 2 bases, there was a span of 16 bases. This CDR3 has 17 residues. CDR1 and CDR2 (germline): ENHRY, SYGVKD. The CDR3 reads CAISEGAAWLTGNTIYF. The CDR3 region has the DNA TGTGCCATCAGTGAGGGGGCAGCCTGGCTGACTGGAAACACCATATATTTT.